This T cell receptor (beta chain) came from a study of CD8 T cells in Susac syndrome. Random hexamers were used to reverse transcribe roughly 0.5 to 1 ug of RNA. An immunoSEQ multiplex PCR amplified TCR beta CDR3 over 54 Vbeta and 13 Jbeta. TCRdb analysed the immunoSEQ multiplex PCR reads with MiXCR anew, one entry per CDR3 protein. The repertoire holds 100,000 to 150,000 distinct CDR3 sequences, with just under 95% as singletons. In blood CD8+ and CD4+ T cells, TCR beta underwent sequencing. CD8+ and CD4+ T cells were negatively isolated; TEMRA cells were FACS-enriched. The sequence derives from a human donor with multiple sclerosis. The sequenced sample consisted of CD4+ T cells from PBMCs.

Here the CDR3 reads CASSLRSRDRSTDTQYF. For the CDR3, the DNA is TGTGCCAGCAGCTTAAGGTCGCGGGACAGAAGCACAGATACGCAGTATTTT. The V gene is TRBV7-9, the J gene TRBJ2-3, with D perhaps matching TRBD1 (7 bases). Germline values: CDR1 SEHNR, CDR2 FQNEAQ (reference sequence). The V end lost 2 bases, the J end lost 0 bases, and 15 bases lay between the germline ends. This CDR3 is 17 amino acids long.